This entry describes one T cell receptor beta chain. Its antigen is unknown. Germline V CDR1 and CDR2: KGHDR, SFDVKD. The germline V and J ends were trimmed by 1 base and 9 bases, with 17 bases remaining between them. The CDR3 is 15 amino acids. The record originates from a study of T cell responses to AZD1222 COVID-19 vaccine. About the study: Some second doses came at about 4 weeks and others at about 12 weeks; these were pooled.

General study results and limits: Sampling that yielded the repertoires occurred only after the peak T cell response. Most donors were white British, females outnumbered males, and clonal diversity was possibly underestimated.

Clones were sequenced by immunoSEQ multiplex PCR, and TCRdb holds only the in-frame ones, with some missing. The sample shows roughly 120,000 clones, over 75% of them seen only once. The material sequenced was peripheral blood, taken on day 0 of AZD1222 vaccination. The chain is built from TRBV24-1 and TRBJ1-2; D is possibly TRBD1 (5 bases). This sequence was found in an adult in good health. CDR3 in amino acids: CATSDFPQGPERYTF. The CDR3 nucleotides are TGTGCCACCAGTGATTTCCCCCAGGGACCGGAACGCTACACCTTC.